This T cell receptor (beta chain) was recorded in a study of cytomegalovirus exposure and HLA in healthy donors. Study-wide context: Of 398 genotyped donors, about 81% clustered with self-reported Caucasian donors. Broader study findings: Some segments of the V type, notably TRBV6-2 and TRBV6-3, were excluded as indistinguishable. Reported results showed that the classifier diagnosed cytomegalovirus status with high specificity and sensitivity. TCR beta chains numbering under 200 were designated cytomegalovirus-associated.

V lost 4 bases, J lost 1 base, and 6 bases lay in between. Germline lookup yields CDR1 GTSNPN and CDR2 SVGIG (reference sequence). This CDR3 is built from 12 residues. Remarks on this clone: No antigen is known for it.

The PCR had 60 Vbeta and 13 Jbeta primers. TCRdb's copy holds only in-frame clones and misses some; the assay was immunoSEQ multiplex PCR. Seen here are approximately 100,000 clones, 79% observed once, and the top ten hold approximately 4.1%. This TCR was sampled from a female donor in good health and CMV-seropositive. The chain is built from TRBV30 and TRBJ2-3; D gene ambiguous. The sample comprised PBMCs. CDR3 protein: CAWTPGTDTQYF. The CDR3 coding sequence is TGTGCCTGGACTCCCGGCACAGATACGCAGTATTTT.